These T cell receptor beta chains were read from a single sample in a study of Graves' ophthalmopathy and Graves' hyperthyroidism. MiXCR was run by TCRdb on the multiplex PCR reads, yielding one entry per CDR3 protein. Among around 520,000 distinct CDR3 sequences, roughly 39% were seen once, and the ten largest hold about 4.1%. Sequenced sample: peripheral blood or thyroid tissue (not recorded which). These receptors were taken from an adult man with Graves' hyperthyroidism. Each CDR3 is given without its conserved first and last residue.

V	J	CDR3
TRBV19	TRBJ2-7	ASSLAGGGDEQY
TRBV10-3	TRBJ2-5	AIKRLAGNQETQY
TRBV6-2/TRBV6-3	TRBJ2-7	ASSYSFDRGSYEQY
TRBV7-2	TRBJ2-2	ASSLAPFLPGGNTGELF
TRBV15	TRBJ2-5	ATSRDPQGETQY
TRBV12-3/TRBV12-4	TRBJ1-5	ASSLGGSNQPQH
TRBV19	TRBJ1-5	ASSIEGQPQH
TRBV7-2	TRBJ2-5	ASSPSRASGKAPETQY
TRBV29-1	TRBJ1-4	SVEVTGEGEKLF
TRBV25-1	TRBJ1-2	ASSEYPSGPSYGYT
TRBV2	TRBJ1-2	ASSELGYWVDGYT
TRBV10-2	TRBJ1-6	ASSESIQSLNSPLH
TRBV13	TRBJ2-7	ASSLRGDYSYEQY
TRBV24-1	TRBJ2-5	ATSDGFRVGGYQETQY
TRBV4-2	TRBJ2-7	ASSPRTSDSYEQY
TRBV5-1	TRBJ2-3	ASSSRPADRANTDTQY
TRBV20-1	TRBJ1-5	SADSYIGQPQH
TRBV18	TRBJ1-3	ASSPPQGSGNTIY
TRBV7-8	TRBJ1-3	ASSLGVLSGNTIY
TRBV10-1	TRBJ2-5	ASSELAFQETQY
TRBV2	TRBJ1-1	ASTRDRGLVGAF
TRBV20-1	TRBJ1-4	SARLTNEKLF
TRBV20-1	TRBJ1-2	SANEVTTDGYT
TRBV4-1	TRBJ2-5	ASSQPSGGTLRGTQY
TRBV15	TRBJ1-4	ATISESESNEKLF
TRBV2	TRBJ1-4	ASSRGTGINEKLF
TRBV29-1	TRBJ2-5	SVAGGTRETQY
TRBV5-1	TRBJ2-7	ASSFIRGVNEQY
TRBV20-1	TRBJ2-2	SARDPGRTGGAVYGELF
TRBV14	TRBJ2-7	ASSQYQGWSSYEQY
TRBV6-6	TRBJ2-5	ASSYSLLETQY
TRBV24-1	TRBJ1-1	ATSDLGQGAIAEAF
TRBV12-3/TRBV12-4	TRBJ1-5	ASSLRTASDQPQH
TRBV20-1	TRBJ1-5	SATPGESNQPQH
TRBV6-1	TRBJ1-2	ASITRGLKYGYT
TRBV6-5	TRBJ2-5	AIRLRDRETQY
TRBV9	TRBJ2-5	ASSPGQNQETQY
TRBV7-6	TRBJ2-2	ASSLEHREAGELF
TRBV27	TRBJ2-7	ASSLSDRYEQY
TRBV11-3	TRBJ1-5	ASSDRGPNQPQH
TRBV7-9	NA	ASSLKRADHNEQF
TRBV2	TRBJ2-3	ASTEGGTDTQY
TRBV12-3/TRBV12-4	TRBJ1-5	ASTGTYSNQPQH
TRBV5-6	TRBJ2-7	ASSLQGLQYEQY
TRBV29-1	TRBJ1-2	SPTGYYGYT
TRBV7-9	TRBJ2-2	ASSAGNQWTGELF
TRBV7-9	TRBJ2-7	ASTPRTWAYEQY
TRBV29-1	TRBJ2-7	SVAARATGEQY
TRBV9	TRBJ1-5	ASSPDDSNQPQH
TRBV28	TRBJ1-2	ASSLWQQSGYT
TRBV28	TRBJ1-5	ASSPGGGRNQPQH
TRBV12-3/TRBV12-4	TRBJ1-2	ASSPRGQGGGYGYT
TRBV7-8	TRBJ2-7	ASSPPPSGFQY
TRBV7-2	TRBJ2-7	VSSQRDRGPYEQY
TRBV27	TRBJ1-6	ASNPTGSSYNSPLH
TRBV7-2	TRBJ2-7	ASSLVGTKLYEQY
TRBV7-8	TRBJ2-7	ASSKDVSSYEQY
TRBV19	TRBJ1-5	ASSRAAGQPQH
TRBV5-6	TRBJ2-7	ASSSLLSEQY